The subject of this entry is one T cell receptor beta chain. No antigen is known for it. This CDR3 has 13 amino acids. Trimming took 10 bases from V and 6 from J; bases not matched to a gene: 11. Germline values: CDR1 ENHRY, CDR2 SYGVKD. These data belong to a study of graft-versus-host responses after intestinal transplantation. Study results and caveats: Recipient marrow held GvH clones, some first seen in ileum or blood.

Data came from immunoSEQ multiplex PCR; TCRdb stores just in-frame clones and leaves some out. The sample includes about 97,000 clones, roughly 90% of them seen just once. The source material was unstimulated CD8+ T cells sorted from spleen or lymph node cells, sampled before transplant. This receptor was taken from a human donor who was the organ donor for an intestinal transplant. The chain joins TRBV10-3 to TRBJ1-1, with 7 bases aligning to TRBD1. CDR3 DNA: TGTGCCAGTAGACAGGGTCTAGGCGCTGAAGCTTTCTTT. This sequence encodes CASRQGLGAEAFF.